This T cell receptor (beta chain) came from a study of T cell changes during pregnancy in multiple sclerosis. CDR1 is SGDLS and CDR2 is YYNGEE in the germline V gene. The CDR3 contains 15 residues. The V and J ends lost 2 bases and 0 bases respectively, with 11 bases between them. By proportion, this clone is medium-sized. This table comes from immunoSEQ multiplex PCR, and its TCRdb copy is limited to in-frame clones, with some not included. The sample holds fewer than 30,000 clones; about nine tenths are singletons and the top ten take 7% to 10%. The chain uses TRBV9 and TRBJ1-1; tentatively, D is TRBD1 (6 bases). Sequencing used CD8+ T cells from peripheral blood mononuclear cells, obtained in the second trimester of pregnancy. This TCR was recovered from a female donor with multiple sclerosis, enrolled in a pregnancy study. The CDR3 spells CASSVIRDMNTEAFF. In nucleotides, the CDR3 is TGTGCCAGCAGCGTTATTCGGGACATGAACACTGAAGCTTTCTTT.